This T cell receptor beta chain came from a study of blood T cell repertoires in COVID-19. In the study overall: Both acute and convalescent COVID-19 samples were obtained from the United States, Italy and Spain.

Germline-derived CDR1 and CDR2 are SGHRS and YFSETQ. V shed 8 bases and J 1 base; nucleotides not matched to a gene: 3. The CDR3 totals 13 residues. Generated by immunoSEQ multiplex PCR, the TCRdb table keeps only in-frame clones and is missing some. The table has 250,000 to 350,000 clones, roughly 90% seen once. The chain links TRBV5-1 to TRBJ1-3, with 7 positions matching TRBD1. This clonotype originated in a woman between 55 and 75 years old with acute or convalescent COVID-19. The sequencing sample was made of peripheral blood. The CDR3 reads CASQQGSGNTIYF. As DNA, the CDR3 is TGCGCCAGTCAACAGGGGTCTGGAAACACCATATATTTT.